One sample yielded the 20 T cell receptor beta chains listed below, sequenced in a study of molecular identifiers for immune sequencing clone quantification. TCRdb used MiXCR to reprocess the PCR reads, holding one entry per CDR3 protein. The sample contains roughly 630,000 distinct CDR3 sequences, around 25% of which appear only once. Sequenced material: naive CD8+ T cells from blood, with Jurkat cell RNA spiked in. Subset specified: FACS-sorted CD8+CD4-CCR7+CD45RA+ naive T cells. The receptors here all came from a human donor in good health. Some libraries in this study had Jurkat cell RNA spiked in.

In the case of this clonotype: A much larger clone sits a single nucleotide away, making a read error possible. The rearrangement uses TRBV6-1 and TRBJ1-1; possibly TRBD1 for D (6 bases). The CDR3 spans 15 residues. Trimming pared 3 bases from V and 0 bases from J, leaving 11 bases between. The germline V gene encodes CDR1 MNHNS and CDR2 SASEGT. The CDR3 sequence: CASSDAGQMNTEAFF. In nucleotides, the CDR3 is TGTGCCAGCAGTGATGCAGGACAGATGAACACTGAAGCTTTCTTT.

The V gene is TRBV5-6, the J gene TRBJ2-2; a weak D match, TRBD1 (6 bases). The V end was cut by 3 bases, the J end by 6 bases, with 15 bases between. The CDR3 has 15 amino acids. Germline V gives CDR1 SGHDT, CDR2 YYEEEE. CDR3 sequence: CASSYGQSLPGELFF. CDR3 nucleotides: TGTGCCAGCAGCTATGGACAGTCGTTACCCGGGGAGCTGTTTTTT.

The J gene is TRBJ2-7, the V gene TRBV15, with TRBD2 matching over 10 bases. Germline lookup yields CDR1 LNHNV and CDR2 YYDKDF (reference sequence). The CDR3 runs to 15 residues. The junction had 6 bases not matched to a gene; V was cut back by 3 bases and J by 4 bases. The chain's CDR3 is CATSSPAGGLYEQYF. The CDR3, as DNA: TGTGCCACCAGCAGCCCAGCGGGAGGGCTGTACGAGCAGTACTTC.

CDR3 in amino acids: CASSQVAGGPYNEQFF. CDR3 sequence (DNA): TGCGCCAGCAGCCAAGTAGCGGGAGGGCCTTACAATGAGCAGTTCTTC. The chain has TRBV4-1 and TRBJ2-1, with 11 bases that match TRBD2. The length of the CDR3 is 16 residues. CDR1 MGHRA and CDR2 YSYEKL come from the germline V gene. J was trimmed by 4 bases and V by 1 base; bases with no gene match: 3.

This clonotype was counted between two and nine times. CDR3 residues: CASSVDGGHSYEQYF. The CDR3 coding sequence is TGTGCCAGCAGCGTAGACGGGGGACACTCCTACGAGCAGTACTTC. The V call is TRBV9, the J call TRBJ2-7, with D tentatively TRBD1 or TRBD2 (6 bases each). The V end was cut by 0 bases, the J end by 0 bases, with 10 bases between. CDR1 and CDR2 (germline): SGDLS, YYNGEE. CDR3 size: 15 residues.

The J gene is TRBJ2-3, the V gene TRBV7-9; D is ambiguous. The CDR3 runs 14 residues. CDR1 is SEHNR, CDR2 FQNEAQ, per germline (reference sequence). Trimming pared 4 bases from V and 3 bases from J, leaving 11 bases between. CDR3 sequence: CASSSGVNTDTQYF. CDR3 bases: TGTGCCAGCAGCTCAGGCGTTAATACAGATACGCAGTATTTT. The entire variable domain, with the rest obtained from reference TRBV7-9 and TRBJ2-3, is as follows: DTGVSQNPRHKITKRGQNVTFRCDPISEHNRLYWYRQTLGQGPEFLTYFQNEAQLEKSRLLSDRFSAERPKGSFSTLEIQRTEQGDSAMYLCASSSGVNTDTQYFGPGTRLTVL.

The chain recombines TRBV19 with TRBJ2-1, with D uncertain. The V gene lost 10 bases and the J gene lost 8 bases, with 12 bases spanning the gap. This CDR3 has 11 residues. The germline V gene has CDR1 LNHDA and CDR2 SQIVND (reference sequence). The CDR3 sequence is CATRGPHEQFF. As DNA, the CDR3 is TGTGCCACCCGAGGCCCTCATGAGCAGTTCTTC.

The rearrangement joins TRBV30 to TRBJ2-7; D possibly corresponds to TRBD2 (7 bases). Trimming shortened V by 5 bases and J by 1 base, and 15 bases separated the two germline ends. CDR1 is GTSNPN, CDR2 SVGIG, per germline (reference sequence). The CDR3 is made up of 14 amino acids. The CDR3 protein is CAWGGAGVSYEQYF. The CDR3 nucleotides read TGTGCCTGGGGGGGGGCAGGAGTTTCCTACGAGCAGTACTTC.

V is TRBV10-1 and J is TRBJ1-5, with TRBD1 matching 10 bases. In germline, CDR1 is WNHNN, CDR2 SYGVQD (reference sequence). After removal of 6 bases from V and 1 base from J, the junction contained 6 bases not matched to a gene. The CDR3 loop spans 16 amino acids. Here the CDR3 reads CASRTRTGGSNQPQHF. The CDR3 nucleotides read TGCGCCAGCAGGACCCGGACAGGGGGGAGCAATCAGCCCCAGCATTTT.

This chain connects TRBV12-3 or TRBV12-4 to TRBJ2-7; the D is unclear. Trimming stripped 2 bases from V and 5 bases from J, with 7 bases between. The CDR3 totals 12 residues. This chain's CDR3 is CASSLLWDEQYF. CDR3 DNA sequence: TGTGCCAGCAGTTTATTGTGGGACGAGCAGTACTTC.

The V and J genes are TRBV7-9 and TRBJ1-4; 7 nucleotides align to TRBD1. CDR1 is SEHNR, CDR2 FQNEAQ, per germline (reference sequence). CDR3 length equals 17 residues. The J segment lost 8 bases and the V segment lost 3 bases, leaving 15 bases of the junction unmatched. The CDR3 reads CASSFAITGTEGEKLFF. DNA of the CDR3: TGTGCCAGCAGCTTCGCGATAACCGGGACAGAAGGCGAAAAACTGTTTTTT.

A single count supports this clonotype. A far larger clone differs by one base, so this is likely a read error. This CDR3 is missing its conserved last phenylalanine or tryptophan, likely due to a read error. The CDR3 bases are TGTGCCAGCAGCTTACAGACCGGGGAGCTGTTTTTA. Its translation is CASSLQTGELFL. This chain links TRBV7-9 with TRBJ2-2; D gene uncertain. V lost 2 bases and J lost 5, with 3 bases in between. Looked up from germline, CDR1 is SEHNR and CDR2 is FQNEAQ (reference sequence). The CDR3 totals 12 residues.

V usage is TRBV20-1 and J usage is TRBJ1-2, with TRBD1 as a possible D gene (6 bases). The CDR3 consists of 13 residues. From germline, CDR1 is DFQATT and CDR2 SNEGSKA (reference sequence). The V and J ends lost 1 base and 4 bases respectively, with 10 bases between them. CDR3 nucleotides: TGCAGTGCTAGAGGGGGGCGGGTCTATGGCTACACCTTC. This codes for CSARGGRVYGYTF.

The table lists this clonotype with many counts. The rearrangement joins TRBV6-6 to TRBJ2-7, with D tentatively TRBD2 (6 bases). This CDR3 has 14 residues. The V end was cut by 6 bases, the J end by 4 bases, with 16 bases between. In germline, CDR1 is MNHNY, CDR2 SVGAGI (reference sequence). Here the CDR3 DNA reads TGTGCCAGCAGCCTCCGGGGGTACAATTACGAGCAGTACTTC. It codes for CASSLRGYNYEQYF.

This clonotype was counted between two and nine times. This chain uses TRBV5-6 with TRBJ2-2; perhaps D is TRBD1 or TRBD2 (5 bases each). Germline CDR1 is SGHDT and CDR2 is YYEEEE. There are 14 residues in the CDR3. The V end lost 8 bases, the J end lost 3 bases, and 14 bases lay between the germline ends. For the CDR3, the DNA is TGTGCCAGTTTCCAGGGAGCGCACACCGGGGAGCTGTTTTTT. Translated: CASFQGAHTGELFF.

This clonotype was seen a handful of times. The V gene is TRBV12-3 or TRBV12-4, the J gene TRBJ2-7, with D perhaps TRBD2 (6 bases). CDR3 length: 15 residues. V was cut by 6 bases and J by 0 bases, with 15 bases left in between. The CDR3 nucleotides read TGTGCCAGCAGCACCGGGACTCTAAGCTCCTACGAGCAGTACTTC. It is translated as CASSTGTLSSYEQYF.

This clonotype has only a few counts. The rearrangement links TRBV4-1 to TRBJ2-2, with TRBD1 identical over 7 bases. V lost 4 bases and J lost 4; bases outside the gene matches: 6. The CDR3 length is 15 residues. Germline lookup yields CDR1 MGHRA and CDR2 YSYEKL. The CDR3 coding sequence is TGCGCCAGCAGCCTACAAACAGGGGTCACCGGGGAGCTGTTTTTT. Amino acid sequence: CASSLQTGVTGELFF.

In this sample, this clonotype turned up many times. J is TRBJ2-3 and V is TRBV20-1; TRBD1 matches 7 bases. Germline assignment: CDR1 DFQATT and CDR2 SNEGSKA (reference sequence). This CDR3 has 18 amino acids. J lost 0 bases, V lost 1 base, and 13 bases had no gene match. CDR3 nucleotides: TGCAGTGCTAGAGCCACCCTGGGCCGGGACAGTAGCACAGATACGCAGTATTTT. Its translation: CSARATLGRDSSTDTQYF.

This clonotype was detected many times. The V gene is TRBV12-3 or TRBV12-4, the J gene TRBJ1-5; 8 bases agree with TRBD1. The CDR3 runs 14 residues. With V trimmed by 5 bases and J by 4 bases, 4 bases remained unmatched. Written as DNA, the CDR3 is TGTGCCAGCAGTGTACAGGGGGGTAATCAGCCCCAGCATTTT. Encoded protein: CASSVQGGNQPQHF.

This clonotype was counted only a few times. V is TRBV4-1 and J is TRBJ1-2; D is unresolved. Deletions cut 0 bases from V and 4 bases from J, with 21 bases between. Germline V gene sequence: CDR1 MGHRA, CDR2 YSYEKL. This CDR3 has 18 amino acids. This CDR3 reads CASSQDPTPSGLSYGYTF. The CDR3 nucleotides read TGCGCCAGCAGCCAAGATCCGACTCCCTCCGGACTGAGCTATGGCTACACCTTC.